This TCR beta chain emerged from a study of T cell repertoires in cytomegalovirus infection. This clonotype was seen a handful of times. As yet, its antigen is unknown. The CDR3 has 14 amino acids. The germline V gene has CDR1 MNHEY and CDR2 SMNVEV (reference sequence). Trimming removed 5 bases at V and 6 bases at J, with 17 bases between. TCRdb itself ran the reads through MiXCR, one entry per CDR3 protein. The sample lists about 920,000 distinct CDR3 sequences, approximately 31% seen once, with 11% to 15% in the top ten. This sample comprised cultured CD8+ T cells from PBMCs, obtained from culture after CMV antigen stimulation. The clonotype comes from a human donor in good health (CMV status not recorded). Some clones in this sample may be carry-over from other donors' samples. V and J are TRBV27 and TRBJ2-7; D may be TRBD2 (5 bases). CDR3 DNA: TGTGCCAGCAGTCTCCCCGGGATGTACCGCGAGCAGTACTTC. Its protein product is CASSLPGMYREQYF.